These 5 T cell receptor beta chains were sequenced from one sample in a study of T cells after yellow fever vaccination. TCRdb analysed the 5' RACE reads with MiXCR anew, one entry per CDR3 protein. This sample has about 210,000 distinct CDR3 sequences; 3% to 4% occur once, and the top ten carry 2.5% to 3.5%. The sample was CD4+ T cells sorted from PBMCs, taken 10 days after the yellow fever booster vaccination. These receptors all come from a man in his late teens or twenties who received the YFV17D yellow fever vaccine.

The V and J genes are TRBV6-2 or TRBV6-3 and TRBJ2-7; D is unclear. The CDR3 runs 13 residues. V lost 2 bases and J lost 9, with 14 bases in between. Germline loops: CDR1 MNHEY, CDR2 SVGEGT. As DNA, the CDR3 is TGTGCCAGCAGTTACCCGGGCACAGTCCCGCAGTACGTC. The encoded protein is CASSYPGTVPQYV.

This clonotype was detected ten times or more. The V call is TRBV29-1, the J call TRBJ1-4; D unclear. This CDR3 spans 11 amino acids. The germline V gene encodes CDR1 SQVTM and CDR2 ANQGSEA. V gave up 4 bases and J gave up 11 bases, with 11 bases separating them. The CDR3 protein is CSVGGNGKLFF. For the CDR3, the DNA is TGCAGCGTTGGTGGCAACGGGAAACTGTTTTTT.

At least ten counts were recorded for this clonotype. The chain has TRBV6-8 and TRBJ2-4; TRBD1 aligns across 7 bases. Trimming took 5 bases from V and 1 from J; bases not matched to a gene: 2. CDR3 length equals 14 residues. Germline V gene data show CDR1 as MNHGY and CDR2 as SAAAGT. CDR3 coding DNA: TGTGCCAGCAGTGGCAGGGGGGCCAAAAACATTCAGTACTTC. Amino acids: CASSGRGAKNIQYF.

In its sample, this clonotype was seen a few times. The CDR3 protein is CASSLGPGAQETQYF. The CDR3 nucleotides are TGCGCCAGCAGCTTGGGGCCGGGGGCCCAAGAGACCCAGTACTTC. The rearrangement uses TRBV5-1 and TRBJ2-5; either TRBD1 or TRBD2 may supply D (6 bases each). Trimming took 0 bases from V and 1 from J, leaving 10 bases between them. This CDR3 region has 15 residues. Germline CDR1 reads SGHRS; CDR2 reads YFSETQ.

The chain combines TRBV6-2 or TRBV6-3 with TRBJ2-6, with D tentatively TRBD1 (6 bases). The CDR3 has 18 residues. Germline CDR1 MNHEY, CDR2 SVGEGT. V lost 5 bases and J 0 bases, leaving 17 bases between the germline ends. DNA of the CDR3: TGTGCCAGCAGTCAACTCACAGGGTCCCGCTCTGGGGCCAACGTCCTGACTTTC. Its translation: CASSQLTGSRSGANVLTF.